Listed below are T cell receptor beta chains from one sample, sequenced in a study of T cells in Graves' hyperthyroidism and ophthalmopathy. TCRdb reprocessed the multiplex PCR reads with MiXCR, giving one entry per CDR3 protein. The sample yields 200,000 to 300,000 distinct CDR3 sequences, less than 20% seen once. The source material was blood. These receptors came from a woman younger than 30 with Graves' ophthalmopathy. Each CDR3 is given with its conserved first and last residue. A D gene is named only where the DNA matches it firmly. Clone size is stated in some rows and not others, as once, few, many or a class when expanded.

size	V	J	D	DNA	CDR3
-	TRBV7-2	TRBJ2-7	-	TGTGCCAGCAGCTTTGGAAGCCACAGGGGGGGCAACGAGCAGTACTTC	CASSFGSHRGGNEQYF
-	TRBV12-3/TRBV12-4	TRBJ1-1	-	TGTGCCAGCAGTTTAACGAGTAGGGGTACTGAAGCTTTCTTT	CASSLTSRGTEAFF
many	TRBV20-1	TRBJ1-4	-	TGCAGTGCCGGATGGGGCGCAACTAATGAAAAACTGTTTTTT	CSAGWGATNEKLFF
many	TRBV28	TRBJ2-5	-	TGTGCCAGCCGACCGAGGGGCGGGGAGACCCAGTACTTC	CASRPRGGETQYF
-	TRBV6-1	TRBJ2-1	-	TGTGCCAGCAGTGAAGCTCTACAGGGTCTCAATGAGCAGTTCTTC	CASSEALQGLNEQFF
many	TRBV7-3	TRBJ2-2	TRBD1	TGTGCCAGCAGCTTAAGGACAGGGGGGGCTCGAGGGGAGCTGTTTTTT	CASSLRTGGARGELFF
many	TRBV6-1	TRBJ2-3	TRBD1	TGTGCCAGCAGCCCGGGACAGGGGCGCACAGATACGCAGTATTTT	CASSPGQGRTDTQYF
many	TRBV11-2	TRBJ2-2	TRBD2	TGTGCCAGCAGCTTAGAACTAGCGGGAGACACCGGGGAGCTGTTTTTT	CASSLELAGDTGELFF
many	TRBV6-1	TRBJ2-7	-	TGTGCCAGCAGTGATCGGGGCAGGGGAGGCGAGCAGTACTTC	CASSDRGRGGEQYF
many	TRBV5-8	TRBJ1-1	TRBD1	TGTGCCAGCAGCGTCCGGGACAGGGCTAACACTGAAGCTTTCTTT	CASSVRDRANTEAFF
-	TRBV28	TRBJ1-2	-	TGTGCCAGCAGTCCAGGACTGTCGGGGGGTGGCTACACCTTC	CASSPGLSGGGYTF
many	TRBV9	TRBJ2-3	TRBD1	TGTGCCAGCAGCGCCGGACAGGGGAGCACAGATACGCAGTATTTT	CASSAGQGSTDTQYF
-	TRBV28	TRBJ1-1	-	TGTGCCAGCAGGCCTCGTCGGGGGGCGTACACTGAAGCTTTCTTT	CASRPRRGAYTEAFF
many	TRBV9	TRBJ1-1	TRBD1	TGTGCCAGCAGCGGGGCCGGACAGGGGGTCACTGAAGCTTTCTTT	CASSGAGQGVTEAFF
many	TRBV9	TRBJ2-5	TRBD2	TGTGCCAGCGGGAGACTAGCGCAAGAGACCCAGTACTTC	CASGRLAQETQYF
many	TRBV7-2	TRBJ1-2	TRBD1	TGTGCCAGCAGCTCGGACAGGGTCTATGGCTACACCTTC	CASSSDRVYGYTF
many	TRBV12-3/TRBV12-4	TRBJ2-3	TRBD2	TGTGCCAGCAGTTTATGGGCGGGAGCCACAGATACGCAGTATTTT	CASSLWAGATDTQYF
many	TRBV28	TRBJ1-2	-	TGTGCCAGCAGTTTCCGAGTCTTCTATGGCTACACCTTC	CASSFRVFYGYTF
many	TRBV28	TRBJ1-1	-	TGTGCCAGCAGTTTAAGAAAAGGAGGTGCGGACGAAGCTTTCTTT	CASSLRKGGADEAFF
-	TRBV5-8	TRBJ1-2	-	TGTGCCAGCAGCCGTCCCGGGACGGGACTCCATAACTATGGCTACACCTTC	CASSRPGTGLHNYGYTF
many	TRBV11-3	TRBJ1-1	-	TGTGCCAGCAGTCGGACCGCCCGAGCGAACACTGAAGCTTTCTTT	CASSRTARANTEAFF
once	TRBV20-1	TRBJ2-3	TRBD2	TGCAGTGCAGCGGGGGGGGGCACAGATACGCAGTATTTT	CSAAGGGTDTQYF
many	TRBV13	TRBJ2-1	TRBD2	TGTGCCAGCAGCTTGAGAAGCGGCGGGAGGGGGAATGAGCAGTTCTTC	CASSLRSGGRGNEQFF
many	TRBV10-3	TRBJ1-1	-	TGTGCCATCAGTGAGGTCTGGGACATGAACACTGAAGCTTTCTTT	CAISEVWDMNTEAFF
many	TRBV12-3/TRBV12-4	TRBJ2-7	-	TGTGCCAGCGCGTCCGGGTCAGGTACTTCCTACGAGCAGTACTTC	CASASGSGTSYEQYF
once	TRBV7-2	TRBJ2-1	-	TGTGCCAGCAGCTTAGCAAGACATGAGCAGTTCTTC	CASSLARHEQFF
many	TRBV20-1	TRBJ2-2	-	TGCAGTGCTAGCGGGGACAACACCGGGGAGCTGTTTTTT	CSASGDNTGELFF
-	TRBV20-1	TRBJ2-5	TRBD1	TGCAGTGCGCGACCCTGGGGGGACAGGGGTTTCCGGGAGACCCAGTACTTC	CSARPWGDRGFRETQYF
many	TRBV12-5	TRBJ1-5	-	TGTGCTAGTGGTTTCGAACTGAGACAGCCTTATAGCAATCAGCCCCAGCATTTT	CASGFELRQPYSNQPQHF
many	TRBV12-3/TRBV12-4	TRBJ2-3	-	TGTGCCAGCAGCCTTCTGCGGGACCTCAGCACAGATACGCAGTATTTT	CASSLLRDLSTDTQYF
many	TRBV7-3	TRBJ2-1	TRBD2	TGTGCCAGCAGCTTAAATAACGGGAGGTCGCTTGAGCAGTTCTTC	CASSLNNGRSLEQFF
many	TRBV6-1	TRBJ1-1	-	TGTGCCAGCAGTGACAGGGAAGAGAACACTGAAGCTTTCTTT	CASSDREENTEAFF
many	TRBV28	TRBJ1-2	TRBD1	TGTGCCAGCAGCCCCACGACAGGGGGTGCTAACTATGGCTACACCTTC	CASSPTTGGANYGYTF
few	TRBV19	TRBJ2-3	-	TGTGCCAGTAGTATTTACACTAGCACAGATACGCAGTATTTT	CASSIYTSTDTQYF
many	TRBV25-1	TRBJ1-1	TRBD1	TGTGCCAGCTATGGACAGGGGGATTCTGGCACTGAAGCTTTCTTT	CASYGQGDSGTEAFF
-	TRBV25-1	TRBJ1-1	-	TGTGCCAGCAGTGATGCAGGGAGGAACACTGAAGCTTTCTTT	CASSDAGRNTEAFF
-	TRBV25-1	TRBJ1-2	-	TGTGCCAGCAGAGGGGTTGGCTATGGCTACACCTTC	CASRGVGYGYTF
many	TRBV30	TRBJ1-2	TRBD1	TGTGCCTGGAGTCCGGGACAGGGGACGCGAGGCTACACCTTC	CAWSPGQGTRGYTF
many	TRBV27	TRBJ2-7	TRBD2	TGTGCCAGCAGTTTTAGGACTAGCGGCTACGAGCAGTACTTC	CASSFRTSGYEQYF
-	TRBV7-2	TRBJ2-3	-	TGTGCCAGCAGCACAACCGGGACACCTCGCACAGATACGCAGTATTTT	CASSTTGTPRTDTQYF
many	TRBV30	TRBJ2-1	TRBD1	TGTGCCTGGAGCTCTACAGGGGGCTGGGGCAATGAGCAGTTCTTC	CAWSSTGGWGNEQFF
many	TRBV10-3	TRBJ1-1	-	TGTGCCATCAGTGAGTCGAACGGAGCTGAAGCTTTCTTT	CAISESNGAEAFF
many	TRBV4-1	TRBJ2-1	TRBD2	TGCGCCAGCAGCCAGATGGGGACTAGCGGGACCAATGAGCAGTTCTTC	CASSQMGTSGTNEQFF
many	TRBV20-1	TRBJ2-5	TRBD2	TGCAGTGCTGGACCCGGGAGGCAGACCCAGTACTTC	CSAGPGRQTQYF
many	TRBV12-3/TRBV12-4	TRBJ2-7	TRBD1	TGTGCCAGCAGTTACGACAGGGGGAACGAGCAGTACTTC	CASSYDRGNEQYF
many	TRBV20-1	TRBJ1-2	-	TGCAGTGCTAGAGATGCTAACTATGGCTACACCTTC	CSARDANYGYTF
many	TRBV7-2	TRBJ2-7	TRBD2	TGTGCCAGCAGTCCCGTAGCGGGAGGGCCTTACGAGCAGTACTTC	CASSPVAGGPYEQYF
many	TRBV28	TRBJ2-1	-	TGTGCCAGCAGTTTTGGTGAGCAGTTCTTC	CASSFGEQFF
-	TRBV2	TRBJ1-2	TRBD1	TGTGCCAGCAGTCCGTGGACAGGGGGCTACACCTTC	CASSPWTGGYTF